This entry features one T cell receptor (beta chain) sequence. What antigen it recognizes has not been identified. No per-base quality is available; no much larger clone lies one base away. These data originate in a study of OX40 agonist ivuxolimab in advanced cancers. Turning to the overall study: Ivuxolimab was a fully human IgG2 agonistic monoclonal antibody targeting the costimulatory receptor OX40 (CD134). Intravenous ivuxolimab was administered to patients every 2 weeks at six dose levels: 0.01, 0.1, 0.3, 1.5, 3 and 10 mg/kg. Of the approximately 54 patients in dose escalation, about 20 had hepatocellular carcinoma, about 15 had melanoma, 9 had renal cell carcinoma and 9 had head and neck cancer. In the dose-escalation cohort, more than 75% of patients were male, and the mean age was around 60 years, with a range of about 23 to 85. Prior anti-PD-1, anti-PD-L1 or anti-CTLA-4 therapy was permitted, and checkpoint inhibitors had been received by roughly 40% of dose-escalation patients. Three dose-escalation patients achieved partial responses, one with hepatocellular carcinoma and two with cutaneous melanoma. Peripheral TCRbeta sequencing aimed to test whether ivuxolimab altered TCR sequence diversity and caused clonal T-cell expansion. The monotherapy dose-escalation portion (N of about 50 patients) of the phase I ivuxolimab trial is reported in the paper.

Genomic DNA was extracted from sorted cells for sequencing of the TCRbeta CDR3 region. TCRbeta CDR3 regions were sequenced using the immunoSEQ Assay. What TCRdb holds here is the immuneACCESS table cut down to in-frame rearrangements. Part of the clones is not present; checked against another copy, under half of the missing clones reflect an unresolved V gene, and the others are unexplained. Within this sample are about 35,000 clones, with more than 60% of them counted one time only. Approximately 14% of the sample is taken by the ten largest. Patients with a history of autoimmune disease or receiving systemic immunosuppression were excluded from the trial. In every dose cohort, peripheral blood was drawn for TCR sequencing at baseline, cycle 4 day 1, and cycle 7 day 1. Samples were obtained from an open-label, multicenter, first-in-human phase I dose-escalation trial of ivuxolimab. The trial enrolled adults with locally advanced or metastatic head and neck squamous cell, hepatocellular, melanoma or renal cell carcinoma. Before TCR sequencing, CD4+ T cells and CD8+ T cells were sorted from peripheral blood as separate populations.

Points the paper makes about the study in general: At doses from 0.1 to 3.0 mg/kg, clonal expansion was seen in both CD4+ and CD8+ blood T cells between baseline and week 6. After ivuxolimab, expanded clones were on average more numerous among CD8+ T cells than among CD4+ T cells. Antigen specificity was not determined for the clonally expanded peripheral T cells. Low levels of normalized T-cell clonal expansion were also seen in some nonresponding patients. In the 0.1-3.0 mg/kg groups, partial responders had among the lowest normalized peripheral clonal expansion, particularly in CD8+ T cells.

CDR3 length: 10 amino acids, cysteine to phenylalanine. CDR3 DNA is the only sequence kept; it has 30 bases, read in frame from the first base. CDR1 and CDR2 are read off the germline V gene as SGHRS and YFSETQ. The V end loses 7 bases and the J end loses 17 bases, and a stretch of 15 bases separates them. This chain is built from TRBV5-1 and TRBJ1-4, with an unclear D gene assignment. This receptor was obtained from an adult with an advanced solid tumor such as melanoma, head and neck, liver or kidney cancer. Material: CD4+ or CD8+ T cells sorted from blood, obtained in a trial of the OX40 agonist ivuxolimab. CDR3 loop: CASAAYAAFF. The nucleotides read TGCGCCAGCGCCGCTTACGCTGCCTTTTTT. The reference TRBV5-1 and TRBJ1-4 proteins fill in what lies around the CDR3, so the full variable domain reads KAGVTQTPRYLIKTRGQQVTLSCSPISGHRSVSWYQQTPGQGLQFLFEYFSETQRNKGNFPGRFSGRQFSNSRSEMNVSTLELGDSALYLCASAAYAAFFGSGTQLSVL.